These 11 T cell receptor beta chains share one sample of origin, sequenced in a study of response to subunit inactivated influenza vaccine. TCRdb re-derived calls from the RT-PCR reads in MiXCR, one entry per CDR3 protein. The data show around 480,000 distinct CDR3 sequences, with roughly 11% seen just once and about 12% held by the top ten. This sample comprised PBMCs from blood, obtained roughly 6 weeks after vaccination. These TCRs come from a man aged 50 to 60 who received an inactivated influenza vaccine.

This clonotype has at least ten counts. V is TRBV5-1 and J is TRBJ1-1; 8 positions agree with TRBD1. With V trimmed by 4 bases and J by 3 bases, 5 bases remained unmatched. The CDR3 spans 14 residues. Per germline, CDR1 SGHRS and CDR2 YFSETQ. The CDR3 coding sequence is TGCGCCAGCAGCGGAGACAGGGGCGACACTGAAGCTTTCTTT. Its translation is CASSGDRGDTEAFF.

This clonotype appeared many times. V and J are TRBV10-3 and TRBJ1-1; D gene uncertain. Trimming took 3 bases from V and 5 from J, leaving 16 bases between them. The CDR3 totals 15 residues. CDR1 is ENHRY and CDR2 is SYGVKD in the germline V gene. The CDR3 region is CAISDIILRHTEAFF. The CDR3 coding sequence is TGTGCCATCAGTGATATTATCCTCCGACATACTGAAGCTTTCTTT.

V gene TRBV29-1 combines with J gene TRBJ2-7, with 9 bases identical to TRBD2. CDR3 length: 16 residues. After removal of 4 bases from V and 2 bases from J, the junction contained 12 bases not matched to a gene. Germline CDR1 reads SQVTM; CDR2 reads ANQGSEA. The CDR3 reads CSVGAFIAGGTYEQYF. The DNA of the CDR3 is TGCAGCGTTGGGGCCTTTATTGCGGGAGGGACCTACGAGCAGTACTTC.

This clonotype was recorded a few times. The rearrangement links TRBV5-1 to TRBJ2-7; D remains unclear. The CDR3 extends over 17 amino acids. Trimming shortened V by 2 bases and J by 3 bases, and 21 bases separated the two germline ends. Germline loops: CDR1 SGHRS, CDR2 YFSETQ. The CDR3 region is CASSFGLGGFGSYEQYF. In DNA form, the CDR3 reads TGCGCCAGCAGCTTTGGTCTGGGCGGCTTTGGAAGCTACGAGCAGTACTTC.

The chain has TRBV12-3 or TRBV12-4 and TRBJ2-4, with D possibly being TRBD1 (6 bases). V gave up 6 bases and J gave up 0 bases, with 12 bases separating them. This CDR3 has 15 amino acids. The CDR3 sequence: CASSGQLLAKNIQYF. CDR3 coding DNA: TGTGCCAGCAGCGGACAGTTACTAGCCAAAAACATTCAGTACTTC.

There are many counts of this clonotype. This chain links TRBV28 with TRBJ2-3, with 9 bases matching TRBD2. After removal of 6 bases from V and 2 bases from J, the junction contained 3 bases not matched to a gene. This CDR3 is 14 amino acids long. The germline V gene has CDR1 MDHEN and CDR2 SYDVKM. CDR3 sequence reads: CASRGTSITDTQYF. The CDR3 DNA reads as TGTGCCAGCAGGGGGACTAGCATCACAGATACGCAGTATTTT.

Concerning this clonotype itself: The junction shows a germline mismatch at one end, possibly a read error. The chain is built from TRBV11-2 and TRBJ2-3; TRBD2 aligns across 8 bases. Germline assignment: CDR1 SGHAT and CDR2 FQNNGV. The CDR3 is 16 amino acids. This CDR3 is CASILDVAGHTDTQYF. DNA of the CDR3: TGTGCCAGCATCTTAGATGTAGCGGGGCACACAGATACGCAGTATTTT.

In this sample, this clonotype turned up many times. The chain couples TRBV6-2 or TRBV6-3 to TRBJ2-1; D uncertain. Germline V gives CDR1 MNHEY, CDR2 SVGEGT. The V gene lost 10 bases and the J gene lost 10 bases, with 11 bases spanning the gap. The CDR3 runs 10 residues. The CDR3 here is CATLGPEQFF. In DNA form, the CDR3 reads TGTGCCACCCTTGGGCCCGAGCAGTTCTTC.

In its sample, this clonotype was seen a few times. The chain has TRBV7-2 and TRBJ2-2; D unresolved. CDR1 and CDR2 from the germline V gene are SGHTA and FQGNSA. Trimming removed 11 bases from V and 4 bases from J, with 14 bases in between. This CDR3 is built from 13 residues. The CDR3 DNA reads as TGTGCCGGTGCAGGCAGTACCACCGGGGAGCTGTTTTTT. Protein product: CAGAGSTTGELFF.

This clonotype was detected many times. The chain is built from TRBV29-1 and TRBJ2-3; D is unclear. CDR3 size: 13 residues. CDR1 and CDR2 from the germline V gene are SQVTM and ANQGSEA. V gave up 0 bases and J gave up 2 bases, with 6 bases separating them. As DNA, the CDR3 is TGCAGCGTTGAAGATTCCGACACAGATACGCAGTATTTT. Protein product: CSVEDSDTDTQYF.

This clonotype was counted a few times. The chain's CDR3 is CASSYVRGTGGNDYTF. In DNA, the CDR3 is TGTGCCAGCAGTTACGTTAGGGGAACAGGGGGAAATGACTACACCTTC. The gene calls are TRBV6-5 and TRBJ1-2; 8 bases are shared with TRBD1. With V trimmed by 2 bases and J by 10 bases, 15 bases remained unmatched. Germline CDR1 and CDR2: MNHEY and SVGAGI. The CDR3 length is 16 residues.